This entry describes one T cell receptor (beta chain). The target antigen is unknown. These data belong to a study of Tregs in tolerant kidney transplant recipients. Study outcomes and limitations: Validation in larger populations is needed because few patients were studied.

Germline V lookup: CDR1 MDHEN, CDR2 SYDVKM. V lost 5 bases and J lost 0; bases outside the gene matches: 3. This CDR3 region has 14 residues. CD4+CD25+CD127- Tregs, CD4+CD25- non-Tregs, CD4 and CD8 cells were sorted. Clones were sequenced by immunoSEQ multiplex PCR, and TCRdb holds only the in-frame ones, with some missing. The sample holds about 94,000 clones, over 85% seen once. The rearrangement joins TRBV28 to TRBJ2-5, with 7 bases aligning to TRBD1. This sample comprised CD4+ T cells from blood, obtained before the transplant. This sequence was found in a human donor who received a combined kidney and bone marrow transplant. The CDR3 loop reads CASSQTGNQETQYF. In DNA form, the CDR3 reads TGTGCCAGCAGTCAGACAGGGAACCAAGAGACCCAGTACTTC. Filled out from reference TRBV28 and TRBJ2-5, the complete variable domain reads DVKVTQSSRYLVKRTGEKVFLECVQDMDHENMFWYRQDPGLGLRLIYFSYDVKMKEKGDIPEGYSVSREKKERFSLILESASTNQTSMYLCASSQTGNQETQYFGPGTRLLVL.